Each of the 11 T cell receptor beta chains below was sequenced from the same sample in a study of shared clonotypes between healthy human individuals. Produced via immunoSEQ multiplex PCR; TCRdb's table is partial and in-frame only. Of around 2,000,000 clones detected, roughly 95% appear once; the ten largest clones hold 1% to 1.3%. CD8 cells classed as naive were CD45RO-negative and positively selected for CCR7, excluding terminally differentiated effector memory CD45RA+ cells. Specimen: naive CD8+ T cells sorted from blood. The receptors were gathered from a man in his late teens or twenties in good health.

The gene calls are TRBV27 and TRBJ1-1, with a tentative D call TRBD1 (5 bases). The CDR3 runs 13 residues. V lost 7 bases and J 1 base, leaving 10 bases between the germline ends. In germline, CDR1 is MNHEY, CDR2 SMNVEV (reference sequence). The CDR3: CASTAGGNTEAFF. CDR3 DNA sequence: TGTGCCAGCACCGCCGGGGGGAACACTGAAGCTTTCTTT.

This rearrangement joins TRBV30 to TRBJ2-7; 8 positions match TRBD1. Germline CDR1 GTSNPN, CDR2 SVGIG (reference sequence). The V and J ends lost 0 bases and 6 bases, in that order; junction bases with no gene match: 10. The CDR3 extends over 15 amino acids. The CDR3 DNA reads TGTGCCTGGAGTGTACTCAGACGGACAGGGTTCGAGCAGTACTTC. This encodes CAWSVLRRTGFEQYF.

The chain uses TRBV27 and TRBJ2-5, with unresolved D. Germline-derived CDR1 and CDR2 are MNHEY and SMNVEV (reference sequence). V was trimmed by 1 base and J by 3 bases, leaving 18 bases between them. The CDR3 is made up of 17 amino acids. The CDR3 loop reads CASSLYQRPTDKETQYF. CDR3 DNA sequence: TGTGCCAGCAGTTTATACCAAAGACCAACTGATAAAGAGACCCAGTACTTC.

This clone was recorded once. V usage is TRBV27 and J usage is TRBJ2-7; the D call may be TRBD1 or TRBD2 (5 bases each). Per germline, CDR1 MNHEY and CDR2 SMNVEV (reference sequence). This CDR3 region has 14 residues. V was trimmed by 6 bases and J by 3 bases, leaving 15 bases between them. CDR3 in DNA: TGTGCCAGCAGCGTCTCGGGGACGCACTACGAGCAGTACTTC. Residues: CASSVSGTHYEQYF.

Points on this clone: The identical CDR3 is also encoded by other nucleotide sequences in the sample. The rearrangement links TRBV9 to TRBJ2-7, with D perhaps matching TRBD1 or TRBD2 (5 bases each). The germline V gene has CDR1 SGDLS and CDR2 YYNGEE. The CDR3 length is 14 residues. The V end was cut by 0 bases, the J end by 2 bases, with 9 bases between. This chain's CDR3 is CASSVGGPAYEQYF. Written as DNA, the CDR3 is TGTGCCAGCAGCGTAGGGGGACCGGCCTACGAGCAGTACTTC.

This chain uses TRBV29-1 with TRBJ2-2; D possibly corresponds to TRBD1 (6 bases). The V and J ends lost 3 bases and 5 bases respectively, with 13 bases between them. This CDR3 contains 14 residues. The V gene's germline CDR1 is SQVTM and CDR2 ANQGSEA. The CDR3 nucleotides are TGCAGCGTTGACGCAGGGGTGGGAACCGGGGAGCTGTTTTTT. It is translated as CSVDAGVGTGELFF.

This clone has a single count. As DNA, the CDR3 is TGTGCCAGCAGTTACGGGGGGTTGGGCCCCACCTACGAGCAGTACTTC. The encoded protein is CASSYGGLGPTYEQYF. The chain is built from TRBV6-5 and TRBJ2-7, with D possibly TRBD2 on 6 matching bases. The CDR3 is 16 residues long. Trimming pared 2 bases from V and 2 bases from J, leaving 16 bases between. Germline V lookup: CDR1 MNHEY, CDR2 SVGAGI.

This chain joins TRBV29-1 and TRBJ2-5; D ambiguous. The germline V gene encodes CDR1 SQVTM and CDR2 ANQGSEA. Trimming cost V 3 bases and J 5 bases, with 16 bases left between them. The CDR3 totals 14 residues. The CDR3 nucleotides read TGCAGCGTTGAGGGCAACCCACGTCGCGAGACCCAGTACTTC. Its translation: CSVEGNPRRETQYF.

Of note for this clone: Other DNA sequences within the sample encode an identical CDR3. The chain combines TRBV27 with TRBJ2-2; D ambiguous. V was cut by 5 bases and J by 5 bases, with 6 bases left in between. The CDR3 consists of 12 residues. CDR1 and CDR2 from the germline V gene are MNHEY and SMNVEV (reference sequence). The CDR3 DNA follows: TGTGCCAGCAGTCTCCCGACCGGGGAGCTGTTTTTT. Its protein product is CASSLPTGELFF.

This clone was seen a single time. The rearrangement joins TRBV30 to TRBJ1-2; the D gene is possibly TRBD1 (6 bases). V was clipped by 1 base and J by 4 bases, with 13 bases between them. The CDR3 has 14 amino acids. The germline gives CDR1 GTSNPN, CDR2 SVGIG (reference sequence). The CDR3: CAWSAGDTSYGYTF. The CDR3 coding sequence is TGTGCCTGGAGTGCTGGGGACACCTCCTATGGCTACACCTTC.

The V gene is TRBV5-6, the J gene TRBJ2-7; perhaps D is TRBD1 or TRBD2 (7 bases each). The CDR3 extends over 15 amino acids. V was pared by 2 bases and J by 3 bases, with 15 bases between. Germline CDR1 and CDR2: SGHDT and YYEEEE. CDR3 sequence: CASSFLAAGGYEQYF. The DNA of the CDR3 is TGTGCCAGCAGCTTTCTAGCGGCAGGGGGCTACGAGCAGTACTTC.